Each of the 13 T cell receptor beta chains below was sequenced from the same sample in a study of metastatic and nonmetastatic thyroid tumors. Every patient was untreated before thyroid surgery. MiXCR was used by TCRdb to re-call the PCR reads. The sample records around 59,000 clones, 16% being singletons. Specimen: blood. These receptors were taken from a male donor with papillary thyroid cancer or a benign thyroid nodule (not recorded which). Some clones in this sample may be carry-over from other donors' samples.

This clone has more than one count but fewer than ten. This sequence may be a read error, since a much larger clone differs from it by one base. The chain couples TRBV11-1 to TRBJ2-3; no clear D. The germline gives CDR1 SGHAT, CDR2 FQDESV (reference sequence). The CDR3 extends over 17 amino acids. V lost 0 bases and J 6 bases, leaving 19 bases between the germline ends. The CDR3 spells CASSLACGSSTSDTQYF. The CDR3 nucleotides are TGTGCCAGCAGCTTAGCGTGTGGGTCCTCTACTTCGGATACGCAGTATTTT.

This clone turned up a few times. V is TRBV6-4 and J is TRBJ2-7; 7 nucleotides align to TRBD1. V dropped 6 bases and J dropped 6; count of bases not matched to a gene: 8. Germline V gene data show CDR1 as MRHNA and CDR2 as SNTAGT. CDR3 length equals 13 residues. The CDR3, as DNA: TGTGCCAGCAGACATCCGACAGGGTTCGAGCAGTACTTC. Translated: CASRHPTGFEQYF.

This rearrangement joins TRBV5-3 to TRBJ2-7, with TRBD1 matching 9 bases. TRBV5-3 is an ORF, and what it does is uncertain. V was clipped by 8 bases and J by 4 bases; unmatched bases: 10. CDR3 length equals 14 residues. The CDR3 DNA sequence: TGTGCCAGTAGCATAGGGGACAGGGTATACGAGCAGTACGTC. This codes for CASSIGDRVYEQYV.

This chain connects TRBV5-8 to TRBJ2-2; D uncertain. Between the trimmed V and J ends, which lost 4 bases and 11 bases, there was a span of 3 bases. The CDR3 contains 9 residues. Germline V CDR1 and CDR2: SGHTS, YDEGEE. This CDR3 reads CASSDELFF. The CDR3, as DNA: TGTGCCAGCAGCGATGAGCTGTTTTTT. The full variable domain, its missing parts supplied by reference TRBV5-8 and TRBJ2-2, is EAGVTQSPTHLIKTRGQQATLRCSPISGHTSVYWYQQALGLGLQFLLWYDEGEERNRGNFPPRFSGRQFPNYSSELNVNALELEDSALYLCASSDELFFGEGSRLTVL.

This clone was observed many times. Other DNA sequences in this specimen translate into the identical CDR3. The V and J genes are TRBV27 and TRBJ2-7, with 11 bases matching TRBD1. Germline V gene sequence: CDR1 MNHEY, CDR2 SMNVEV (reference sequence). Trimming at V came to 4 bases and at J to 7 bases, leaving 3 bases not matched to a gene. The length of the CDR3 is 13 residues. The CDR3 sequence: CASSYGQGAEQYF. CDR3 nucleotide sequence: TGTGCCAGCAGTTACGGACAGGGGGCTGAGCAGTACTTC.

As to this clone: One base away lies a much larger clone, so this may be a sequencing read error. The sample carries other DNA sequences with the same CDR3. The chain links TRBV5-8 to TRBJ2-5; no firm D call. Deletions cut 7 bases from V and 2 bases from J, with 9 bases between. Germline assignment: CDR1 SGHTS and CDR2 YDEGEE. This CDR3 has 12 residues. CDR3: CASSLYQETQYF. The CDR3 DNA follows: TGTGCCAGCTCGTTGTATCAAGAGACCCAGTACTTC.

Concerning this clone: This could be a read error, since a much larger clone is one nucleotide away. The chain employs TRBV7-6 and TRBJ2-4, with a tentative D call TRBD2 (5 bases). V lost 5 bases and J 2 bases, leaving 13 bases between the germline ends. The CDR3 is made up of 15 amino acids. Germline assignment: CDR1 SGHVS and CDR2 FNYEAQ. CDR3 protein: CASSPLGASKNIQYF. The CDR3 region has the DNA TGTGCCAGCAGCCCACTGGGAGCGTCCAAAAACATTCAGTACTTC.

There are a few counts of this clone. Since no conserved phenylalanine or tryptophan closes the CDR3, a read error is the likely cause. In DNA, the CDR3 is TGTGCTAGCAGTATGCAGGGGGTCAGGGGCTACGAGCAGTACGCC. The encoded protein is CASSMQGVRGYEQYA. The chain couples TRBV6-2 or TRBV6-3 to TRBJ2-7; 7 bases align to TRBD1. Germline loops: CDR1 MNHEY, CDR2 SVGEGT. This CDR3 spans 15 amino acids.

Details on this clone: A much larger clonotype is one base distant, so this may be a read error. The genes are TRBV6-2 or TRBV6-3 and TRBJ2-1, with TRBD1 identical over 9 bases. This CDR3 spans 15 amino acids. The V gene end was trimmed by 6 bases and the J gene end by 6 bases; junction bases not matched to a gene: 9. CDR1 and CDR2 from the germline V gene are MNHEY and SVGEGT. This chain's CDR3 is CASSSPGTGCNEQFF. The CDR3 DNA is TGTGCCAGCAGCTCGCCGGGGACAGGGTGCAATGAGCAGTTCTTC.

In regard to this clone: This likely comes from a read error, as the CDR3 has no conserved phenylalanine or tryptophan at its end. The rearrangement links TRBV19 to TRBJ2-1, with D maybe TRBD2 (6 bases). Germline assignment: CDR1 LNHDA and CDR2 SQIVND (reference sequence). The V end lost 1 base, the J end lost 9 bases, and 19 bases lay between the germline ends. CDR3 length: 16 residues. The CDR3 DNA reads TGTGCCAGTAGTATAGTTGCCAGCTGGAGGGCCATTGAGCAGTTCCTC. It is translated as CASSIVASWRAIEQFL.

This clone was counted between two and nine times. A much larger clone is a single base away; this may be a read error. Other DNA sequences in this specimen translate into the identical CDR3. This chain connects TRBV10-2 to TRBJ2-1, with D tentatively TRBD1 or TRBD2 (5 bases each). V was clipped by 6 bases and J by 5 bases, with 23 bases between them. The V gene's germline CDR1 is WSHSY and CDR2 SAAADI. This CDR3 has 17 residues. The CDR3 is CASRGRRGASLNNEQFF. The CDR3, as DNA: TGCGCCAGCAGGGGACGGCGTGGGGCTTCCCTTAACAATGAGCAGTTCTTC.

This clone was observed at least ten times. V gene TRBV6-1 combines with J gene TRBJ2-5; tentative D call: TRBD1 (6 bases). The CDR3 has 15 amino acids. Germline loops: CDR1 MNHNS, CDR2 SASEGT. V gave up 1 base and J gave up 3 bases, with 12 bases separating them. The CDR3 DNA sequence: TGTGCCAGCAGTGAAGTGGCAGGGGAAAAAGAGACCCAGTACTTC. This gives the protein CASSEVAGEKETQYF.

In the case of this clone: A much bigger clone sits one base away, suggesting this may be a read error. This chain connects TRBV5-1 to TRBJ2-5; D unclear. Trimming pared 2 bases from V and 4 bases from J, leaving 6 bases between. Germline-derived CDR1 and CDR2 are SGHRS and YFSETQ. The CDR3 contains 12 residues. The CDR3 is CASSFRVETQYF. The DNA for the CDR3 is TGCGCCAGCAGCTTTCGAGTAGAGACCCAGTACTTC.